These 31 T cell receptor beta chains came from one sample sequenced in a study of shared clonotypes between healthy human individuals (dated by TCRdb to between 2020 and 2021). The library was generated by the immunoSEQ multiplex PCR assay. TCRdb provides this immuneACCESS table in a form limited to in-frame rearrangements. Some clones are lacking; in checked studies, under half of them reflect an unresolved V gene, and why the rest are absent is not known. This sample has roughly 1 million clones in its table, and around 76% of those were observed once. Clones ranked in the top ten supply roughly 1.4% of the sample. Sequencing was carried out using memory CD4+ T cells sorted from blood. The cell subset or site tag for this specimen amounts to: CD45RA-negative fraction. Receptors originate from a man aged 18 to 29 in good health.

A few counts support this clone. The chain joins TRBV6-5 to TRBJ1-5; no clear D. V was pared by 8 bases and J by 2 bases, with 7 bases between. CDR1 MNHEY and CDR2 SVGAGI come from the germline V gene. The CDR3 consists of 12 residues. CDR3 DNA: TGTGCCAGCTCTGAGGGCAATCAGCCCCAGCATTTT. As protein: CASSEGNQPQHF.

The chain recombines TRBV5-4 with TRBJ1-2; no definite D call. The ends were cut back, 0 bases at V and 2 bases at J, with 17 bases in the middle. This CDR3 has 17 amino acids. In germline, CDR1 is SGHNT, CDR2 YYREEE (reference sequence). The CDR3 here is CASSLDLDLNTNYGYTF. Here the CDR3 DNA reads TGTGCCAGCAGCTTGGACCTGGACCTGAATACAAACTATGGCTACACCTTC.

This rearrangement joins TRBV19 to TRBJ1-6, with D tentatively TRBD1 (5 bases). Germline loops: CDR1 LNHDA, CDR2 SQIVND (reference sequence). The CDR3 runs to 13 residues. Deletions cut 7 bases from V and 11 bases from J, with 15 bases between. CDR3 nucleotides: TGTGCCAGTAAAGAACGGGGGTCGGCACCCCTCCACTTT. This gives the protein CASKERGSAPLHF.

The chain couples TRBV5-1 to TRBJ2-1, with TRBD2 matching over 12 bases. Germline assignment: CDR1 SGHRS and CDR2 YFSETQ. V lost 3 bases and J lost 13; bases outside the gene matches: 8. The CDR3 runs to 14 residues. This CDR3 reads CASSSTSGSHLQFF. The CDR3, as DNA: TGCGCCAGCAGCTCGACTAGCGGGAGTCACCTACAGTTCTTC.

The rearrangement uses TRBV6-1 and TRBJ2-3; TRBD2 matches at 9 bases. Germline trimming cut 6 bases from V and 2 bases from J; bases unmatched to any gene: 6. Germline CDR1 is MNHNS and CDR2 is SASEGT. This CDR3 region has 15 residues. The DNA of the CDR3 is TGTGCCAGCAGACCCCTAGCGGGGCCCACAGATACGCAGTATTTT. Translation: CASRPLAGPTDTQYF.

This chain joins TRBV30 and TRBJ2-7, with a weak D call TRBD1 (5 bases). The CDR3 has 14 residues. Germline V gene data show CDR1 as GTSNPN and CDR2 as SVGIG (reference sequence). Trimming took 1 base from V and 0 from J, leaving 10 bases between them. CDR3 sequence (DNA): TGTGCCTGGAGTGGGGGCACTGGCTCCTACGAGCAGTACTTC. This gives the protein CAWSGGTGSYEQYF.

The rearrangement links TRBV6-5 to TRBJ2-5; 8 bases map to TRBD1. The CDR3 is 13 residues long. V was pared by 4 bases and J by 5 bases, with 3 bases of the junction left unmatched. CDR1 MNHEY and CDR2 SVGAGI come from the germline V gene. The CDR3 DNA reads TGTGCCAGCAGTTGGACAGGGAAGGAGACCCAGTACTTC. It encodes CASSWTGKETQYF.

This sequence joins TRBV15 and TRBJ1-2, with D unclear. The CDR3 contains 12 residues. Germline V gives CDR1 LNHNV, CDR2 YYDKDF (reference sequence). Trimming removed 0 bases at V and 8 bases at J, with 7 bases between. The chain's CDR3 is CATSRDTRGYTF. In DNA form, the CDR3 reads TGTGCCACCAGCAGAGATACGCGCGGCTACACCTTC.

The chain is built from TRBV5-1 and TRBJ2-2; no definite D call. V was clipped by 4 bases and J by 3 bases, with 10 bases between them. CDR1 SGHRS and CDR2 YFSETQ come from the germline V gene. CDR3 length: 14 amino acids. CDR3 in amino acids: CASSRAEYTGELFF. In DNA form, the CDR3 reads TGCGCCAGCAGCAGGGCAGAATACACCGGGGAGCTGTTTTTT.

The CDR3 DNA sequence: TGTGCCAGCAGTGAACGGGTCGGTAGTAATGAAAAACTGTTTTTT. It yields the protein CASSERVGSNEKLFF. V is TRBV6-1 and J is TRBJ1-4; no clear D. CDR3 size: 15 residues. Germline V gene data show CDR1 as MNHNS and CDR2 as SASEGT. Trimming left V 2 bases short and J 4 bases short, with 11 bases between.

This clone was found a few times. This rearrangement joins TRBV5-4 to TRBJ2-2; TRBD2 matches 14 bases. The CDR3 extends over 18 amino acids. The junction had 11 bases not matched to a gene; V was cut back by 4 bases and J by 6 bases. Germline assignment: CDR1 SGHNT and CDR2 YYREEE (reference sequence). This chain's CDR3 is CASSPKTSGGAGSGELFF. The DNA of the CDR3 is TGTGCCAGCAGCCCCAAGACTAGCGGGGGGGCAGGTTCCGGGGAGCTGTTTTTT.

Concerning this clone itself: Other DNA sequences in this specimen translate into the identical CDR3. The J gene is TRBJ1-5, the V gene TRBV6-5, with D perhaps matching TRBD1 (6 bases). CDR3 length: 13 residues. The germline V and J ends were trimmed by 8 bases and 4 bases, with 12 bases remaining between them. Germline CDR1 reads MNHEY; CDR2 reads SVGAGI. The CDR3 sequence: CASRRGGNQPQHF. The CDR3 nucleotides read TGTGCCAGCCGGAGGGGGGGGAATCAGCCCCAGCATTTT.

This chain connects TRBV5-1 to TRBJ2-3, with D unclear. The CDR3 loop spans 15 amino acids. Trimming stripped 2 bases from V and 3 bases from J, with 13 bases between. Per germline, CDR1 SGHRS and CDR2 YFSETQ. The CDR3 DNA follows: TGCGCCAGCAGCTTCAGGTCCGCCGGTACAGATACGCAGTATTTT. Amino acids: CASSFRSAGTDTQYF.

CDR3 region: CASVGRSSGSTGELFF. CDR3 nucleotides: TGTGCTTCAGTTGGGAGATCTAGCGGGAGTACCGGGGAGCTGTTTTTT. The rearrangement uses TRBV19 and TRBJ2-2, with TRBD2 identical over 10 bases. This CDR3 has 16 residues. Germline assignment: CDR1 LNHDA and CDR2 SQIVND (reference sequence).

Note on this clone: This may come from a read error, since a much larger clone is one base off. The same CDR3 arises from other DNA sequences in this sample as well. The gene calls are TRBV11-3 and TRBJ1-1; no clear D. The CDR3 totals 13 residues. Germline values: CDR1 SGHNT, CDR2 YENEEA. V lost 3 bases, J lost 1 base, and 6 bases lay in between. CDR3 amino acids: CASSFQENTEAFF. The CDR3 coding sequence is TGTGCCAGCAGCTTCCAGGAGAACACTGAAGCTTTCTTT.

The CDR3 region is CASSQDSFFGYTF. CDR3 sequence (DNA): TGTGCCAGCAGTCAAGACAGTTTTTTCGGGTACACCTTC. This chain connects TRBV6-5 to TRBJ1-2; possibly TRBD1 for D (5 bases). This CDR3 comprises 13 residues. The germline V gene encodes CDR1 MNHEY and CDR2 SVGAGI. Trimming cost V 5 bases and J 11 bases, with 18 bases left between them.

The table lists this clone with many counts. The CDR3 loop reads CAISDEGGGYEQYF. CDR3 DNA: TGTGCCATCAGTGACGAGGGAGGCGGTTACGAGCAGTACTTC. J is TRBJ2-7 and V is TRBV10-3; weak D call: TRBD2 (6 bases). V lost 3 bases and J lost 4, with 13 bases in between. CDR3 length equals 14 residues. From germline, CDR1 is ENHRY and CDR2 SYGVKD.

The chain recombines TRBV13 with TRBJ2-3, with D possibly called TRBD1 or TRBD2 (6 bases each). The CDR3 runs 16 residues. With 5 bases removed from V and 0 bases from J, the gap between germline ends came to 15 bases. Germline CDR1 reads PRHDT; CDR2 reads FYEKMQ (reference sequence). Written as DNA, the CDR3 is TGTGCCAGCAGCCGAGTCGACGGGGGCAGCACAGATACGCAGTATTTT. This translates into CASSRVDGGSTDTQYF. The variable domain in full, with the rest retrieved from reference TRBV13 and TRBJ2-3, is AAGVIQSPRHLIKEKRETATLKCYPIPRHDTVYWYQQGPGQDPQFLISFYEKMQSDKGSIPDRFSAQQFSDYHSELNMSSLELGDSALYFCASSRVDGGSTDTQYFGPGTRLTVL.

This sequence joins TRBV9 and TRBJ2-3, with D uncertain. CDR1 is SGDLS, CDR2 YYNGEE, per germline. Trimming removed 0 bases at V and 2 bases at J, with 10 bases between. The CDR3 is 15 residues long. In DNA form, the CDR3 reads TGTGCCAGCAGCGTAGGTCCAGAAAACACAGATACGCAGTATTTT. It is translated as CASSVGPENTDTQYF.

The V and J genes are TRBV19 and TRBJ1-6, with D unclear. V was cut by 3 bases and J by 0 bases, with 9 bases left in between. CDR3 length: 16 residues. The germline V gene encodes CDR1 LNHDA and CDR2 SQIVND (reference sequence). Here the CDR3 reads CASSIFGNSYNSPLHF. For the CDR3, the DNA is TGTGCCAGTAGTATTTTCGGGAACTCCTATAATTCACCCCTCCACTTT. Full variable domain (remainder filled in from reference TRBV19 and TRBJ1-6): DGGITQSPKYLFRKEGQNVTLSCEQNLNHDAMYWYRQDPGQGLRLIYYSQIVNDFQKGDIAEGYSVSREKKESFPLTVTSAQKNPTAFYLCASSIFGNSYNSPLHFGNGTRLTVT.

The chain uses TRBV5-1 and TRBJ1-6, with 10 bases identical to TRBD1. The V gene end was trimmed by 4 bases and the J gene end by 9 bases; junction bases not matched to a gene: 7. CDR1 and CDR2 (germline): SGHRS, YFSETQ. This CDR3 spans 15 amino acids. DNA for the CDR3: TGCGCCAGCAGCCCCGGGACAGGGGTTAGTTCACCCCTCCACTTT. It yields the protein CASSPGTGVSSPLHF.

The chain has TRBV10-3 and TRBJ1-2; TRBD1 might be the D (6 bases). The germline V gene encodes CDR1 ENHRY and CDR2 SYGVKD. Trimming left V 11 bases short and J 2 bases short, with 21 bases between. The CDR3 totals 15 residues. CDR3 amino acids: CAVGLSGQKNYGYTF. The CDR3 region has the DNA TGTGCCGTCGGCTTATCGGGACAAAAGAACTATGGCTACACCTTC.

On this clone itself: With only one base between it and a far larger clone, this is likely a read error. The V gene is TRBV5-4, the J gene TRBJ2-3; 13 bases line up with TRBD2. Germline V gives CDR1 SGHNT, CDR2 YYREEE (reference sequence). The CDR3 is made up of 16 amino acids. V shed 4 bases, J shed 2 bases, and the junction held 4 bases outside the gene matches. DNA of the CDR3: TGTGCCAGCAGCCCGGGACTAGCGGGACTCACAGATACGCAGTATTTT. Translating gives CASSPGLAGLTDTQYF.

The table lists this clone with a few counts. The chain combines TRBV7-2 with TRBJ2-5, with 7 nucleotides matching TRBD1. J lost 3 bases, V lost 7 bases, and 8 bases had no gene match. The germline gives CDR1 SGHTA, CDR2 FQGNSA. The CDR3 is 14 amino acids. The CDR3 is CASNRGQDKETQYF. In DNA, the CDR3 is TGTGCCAGCAATAGGGGGCAGGATAAAGAGACCCAGTACTTC.

This clone was detected only once. The chain joins TRBV7-8 to TRBJ2-7, with D tentatively TRBD1 or TRBD2 (5 bases each). The V end was cut by 1 base, the J end by 0 bases, with 10 bases between. This CDR3 region has 15 residues. Looked up from germline, CDR1 is SGHVS and CDR2 is FQNEAQ. CDR3 nucleotides: TGTGCCAGCAGCTTAGTCAGAGGGGACTCCTACGAGCAGTACTTC. This codes for CASSLVRGDSYEQYF. Full variable domain (missing parts from reference TRBV7-8 and TRBJ2-7): GAGVSQSPRYKVAKRGQDVALRCDPISGHVSLFWYQQALGQGPEFLTYFQNEAQLDKSGLPSDRFFAERPEGSVSTLKIQRTQQEDSAVYLCASSLVRGDSYEQYFGPGTRLTVT.

The chain is built from TRBV5-4 and TRBJ2-2, with a possible D match to TRBD2 (6 bases). The CDR3 totals 16 residues. Germline assignment: CDR1 SGHNT and CDR2 YYREEE (reference sequence). Deletions cut 0 bases from V and 1 base from J, with 10 bases between. CDR3 DNA: TGTGCCAGCAGCTTGGCCTGGCGGGGGAACACCGGGGAGCTGTTTTTT. Protein product: CASSLAWRGNTGELFF.

This clone occurred once. The CDR3 nucleotides read TGTGCCAGTAGGCCTGCGGACAGGGGGATATACAATGAGCAGTTCTTC. Protein sequence: CASRPADRGIYNEQFF. The rearrangement joins TRBV19 to TRBJ2-1, with 10 positions matching TRBD1. Germline CDR1 reads LNHDA; CDR2 reads SQIVND (reference sequence). The V segment lost 6 bases and the J segment 4 bases; nucleotides outside the gene matches: 9. The CDR3 has 16 amino acids. The full variable domain, with the rest looked up from reference TRBV19 and TRBJ2-1, is DGGITQSPKYLFRKEGQNVTLSCEQNLNHDAMYWYRQDPGQGLRLIYYSQIVNDFQKGDIAEGYSVSREKKESFPLTVTSAQKNPTAFYLCASRPADRGIYNEQFFGPGTRLTVL.

CDR3 sequence: CASSPNREQPQHF. Here the CDR3 DNA reads TGTGCCAGCTCACCAAACAGGGAGCAGCCCCAGCATTTT. The chain joins TRBV18 to TRBJ1-5, with a tentative D call TRBD1 (6 bases). The CDR3 extends over 13 amino acids. Germline values: CDR1 KGHSH, CDR2 LQKENI. Trimming stripped 2 bases from V and 7 bases from J, with 9 bases between.

This clone was recorded a few times. V is TRBV5-4 and J is TRBJ1-5, with D unclear. The CDR3 sequence is 18 residues long. The germline V and J ends were trimmed by 0 bases and 7 bases, with 23 bases remaining between them. Per the germline V gene, CDR1 is SGHNT and CDR2 is YYREEE (reference sequence). CDR3 sequence (DNA): TGTGCCAGCAGCTTGGAACCTGCGACGAGAGGGAACTGGCAGCCCCAGCATTTT. Amino acids: CASSLEPATRGNWQPQHF.

J is TRBJ2-7 and V is TRBV6-5; either TRBD1 or TRBD2 may supply D (5 bases each). Germline V gene lookup returns CDR1 MNHEY and CDR2 SVGAGI. This CDR3 contains 15 residues. With 6 bases removed from V and 0 bases from J, the gap between germline ends came to 15 bases. CDR3 amino acids: CASSRSGTDSYEQYF. The CDR3 DNA follows: TGTGCCAGCAGCCGATCCGGGACCGACTCCTACGAGCAGTACTTC.

This clone was counted once. The CDR3 loop reads CASSSYTGPNTYEQYF. In DNA, the CDR3 is TGTGCCAGCAGCTCCTATACAGGGCCCAATACCTACGAGCAGTACTTC. V is TRBV28 and J is TRBJ2-7; perhaps TRBD1 as D (6 bases). Germline CDR1 is MDHEN and CDR2 is SYDVKM. CDR3 size: 16 residues. V lost 6 bases and J 2 bases, leaving 20 bases between the germline ends.